The 6 T cell receptor beta chains below were found in one sample sequenced in a study of blood T cell repertoires in COVID-19. The method was immunoSEQ multiplex PCR; TCRdb's version includes in-frame clones alone and lacks a portion of them. The repertoire holds approximately 230,000 clones, with roughly 90% as singletons. The source material was peripheral blood. All receptors derive from a woman in her thirties or forties who had recovered from COVID-19.

On this clone itself: Other DNA sequences in the same sample also yield this CDR3. V is TRBV12-3 or TRBV12-4 and J is TRBJ1-5; no firm D call. Trimming stripped 2 bases from V and 4 bases from J, with 6 bases between. The CDR3 is 13 residues long. The CDR3 DNA reads as TGTGCCAGCAGTTTACGGTCGAATCAGCCCCAGCATTTT. Its translation is CASSLRSNQPQHF.

This clone was counted a single time. The chain is built from TRBV19 and TRBJ1-5; 8 positions agree with TRBD1. V shed 6 bases, J shed 5 bases, and the junction held 6 bases outside the gene matches. Germline CDR1 reads LNHDA; CDR2 reads SQIVND (reference sequence). CDR3 size: 14 residues. The CDR3 loop is CASRLDRDHQPQHF. The CDR3 coding sequence is TGTGCCAGTAGGCTGGACAGGGACCATCAGCCCCAGCATTTT.

This chain connects TRBV7-9 to TRBJ2-1, with 8 bases identical to TRBD2. This CDR3 has 14 amino acids. Looked up from germline, CDR1 is SEHNR and CDR2 is FQNEAQ (reference sequence). Germline trimming cut 8 bases from V and 0 bases from J; bases unmatched to any gene: 3. The CDR3 DNA reads TGTGCCAGCGAGCGGGGGAGCTCCTACAATGAGCAGTTCTTC. Translating gives CASERGSSYNEQFF.

The CDR3 DNA follows: TGTGCCAGCACTTTAACAGGGGACACAGATACGCAGTATTTT. It translates to CASTLTGDTDTQYF. This sequence joins TRBV18 and TRBJ2-3; TRBD1 matches at 7 bases. Germline CDR1 KGHSH, CDR2 LQKENI. CDR3 length equals 14 residues. V lost 8 bases and J lost 2; bases outside the gene matches: 7.

The chain recombines TRBV7-9 with TRBJ2-3; D possibly corresponds to TRBD2 (7 bases). The germline gives CDR1 SEHNR, CDR2 FQNEAQ (reference sequence). This CDR3 is built from 15 residues. Trimming took 5 bases from V and 2 from J, leaving 14 bases between them. The CDR3 nucleotides read TGTGCCAGCAGCCTAAGGGGGGGACCCACAGATACGCAGTATTTT. It codes for CASSLRGGPTDTQYF.

The chain combines TRBV7-9 with TRBJ2-5; TRBD1 is a possible D gene (6 bases). The CDR3 contains 14 residues. The V end lost 6 bases, the J end lost 5 bases, and 16 bases lay between the germline ends. Per germline, CDR1 SEHNR and CDR2 FQNEAQ (reference sequence). The CDR3 nucleotides are TGTGCCAGCAGGCCCGGGGACACAGGGGAGACCCAGTACTTC. It is translated as CASRPGDTGETQYF.